This TCR beta chain was identified in a study of blood T cell repertoires in COVID-19. About the study: Some COVID-19 samples were acute and others convalescent; all came from the United States, Italy and Spain. Nucleic acid was either cDNA or gDNA, and it came from T cells, B-cell-depleted T cells, or PBMCs.

The CDR3 extends over 14 amino acids. Germline V gives CDR1 SEHNR, CDR2 FQNEAQ (reference sequence). Trimming shortened V by 2 bases and J by 5 bases, and 12 bases separated the two germline ends. Study processing details: Estimates of nucleated cell counts were drawn from the amplification of reference gene primers. Profiling relied on immunoSEQ multiplex PCR, and the TCRdb table lists in-frame clones only, not all of them. D and trimming were read from the DNA, whereas the V and J calls and clone size are those reported in that table. In the table there are 90,000 to 120,000 clones, roughly four fifths of which are singletons.

Sequencing used peripheral blood. This TCR came from a woman of 80 years or more with active or convalescent COVID-19. The chain is built from TRBV7-9 and TRBJ2-5, with D possibly being TRBD1 (6 bases). CDR3 bases: TGTGCCAGCAGCTTAAGGGACATGGCGGAGACCCAGTACTTC. This encodes CASSLRDMAETQYF.